This TCR beta chain came from a study of blood T cell repertoires in COVID-19. The overall study: COVID-19 samples, acute and convalescent, were from the United States, Italy and Spain. Sources were T cells, B-cell-depleted T cells, or PBMCs; the material itself was cDNA or gDNA.

Authors' data handling: Amplified reference gene primers provided the basis for estimating nucleated cell counts. Generated by immunoSEQ multiplex PCR, the TCRdb table keeps only in-frame clones and is missing some. For V, J and clone size, that table is used; D and trimming come from the DNA. The sample shows over 250,000 clones, 87% of them seen only once. The receptor's source is a woman between 50 and 59 years old with acute or convalescent COVID-19. What was sequenced was peripheral blood.

The DNA of the CDR3 is TGCGCCAGCAGCCCTGGACAGGGGTACTACGAGCAGTACTTC. This translates into CASSPGQGYYEQYF. The V and J genes are TRBV5-1 and TRBJ2-7; 9 positions match TRBD1. The V gene end was trimmed by 4 bases and the J gene end by 3 bases; junction bases not matched to a gene: 5. Germline assignment: CDR1 SGHRS and CDR2 YFSETQ. The CDR3 runs to 14 residues.